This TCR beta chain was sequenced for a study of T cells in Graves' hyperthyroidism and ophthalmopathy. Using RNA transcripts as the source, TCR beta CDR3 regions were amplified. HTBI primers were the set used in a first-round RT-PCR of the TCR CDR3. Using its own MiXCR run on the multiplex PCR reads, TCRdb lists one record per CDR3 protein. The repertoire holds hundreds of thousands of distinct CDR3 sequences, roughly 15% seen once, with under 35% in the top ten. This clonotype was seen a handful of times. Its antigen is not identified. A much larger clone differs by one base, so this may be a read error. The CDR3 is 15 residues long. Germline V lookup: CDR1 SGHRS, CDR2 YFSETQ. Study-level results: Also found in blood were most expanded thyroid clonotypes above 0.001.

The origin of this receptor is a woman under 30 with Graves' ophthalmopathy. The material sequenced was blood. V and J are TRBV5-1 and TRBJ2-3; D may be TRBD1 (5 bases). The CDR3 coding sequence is TGCGCCAGCAGCTTGGAAGGGGTCGGCACAGCTACGCAGTATTTT. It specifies CASSLEGVGTATQYF.